These 3 T cell receptor beta chains originate from one sample sequenced in a study of blood T cell repertoires in COVID-19. The repertoire was sequenced with immunoSEQ multiplex PCR; TCRdb's copy has only in-frame clones and lacks some. The sample includes approximately 400,000 clones, around 88% seen only once; the top ten take approximately 12%. The sequencing sample was made of peripheral blood. The origin of the receptors is a woman in her fifties or sixties with COVID-19, enrolled during active disease.

The V and J genes are TRBV7-8 and TRBJ1-2; 11 nucleotides line up with TRBD1. CDR1 and CDR2 from the germline V gene are SGHVS and FQNEAQ. Trimming at V came to 2 bases and at J to 6 bases, leaving 14 bases not matched to a gene. The CDR3 length is 18 residues. CDR3 amino acids: CASSLTSGTGGRIHGYTF. DNA of the CDR3: TGTGCCAGCAGCTTAACCTCCGGGACAGGGGGGCGTATACATGGCTACACCTTC.

This chain links TRBV5-1 with TRBJ2-4; D perhaps matches TRBD1 (6 bases). V was clipped by 4 bases and J by 2 bases, with 16 bases between them. The length of the CDR3 is 16 residues. Germline CDR1 is SGHRS and CDR2 is YFSETQ. The CDR3, as DNA: TGCGCCAGCAGCCCGGATGGGGGCCCGACCAAAAACATTCAGTACTTC. Protein product: CASSPDGGPTKNIQYF.

The chain employs TRBV18 and TRBJ1-1; 8 bases map to TRBD1. The V segment lost 3 bases and the J segment 7 bases; nucleotides outside the gene matches: 10. The CDR3 is made up of 15 amino acids. CDR1 and CDR2 (germline): KGHSH, LQKENI. The CDR3 bases are TGTGCCAGCTCACCGTCACGGACCACAGGGGGTGAAGCTTTCTTT. Translating it yields CASSPSRTTGGEAFF.